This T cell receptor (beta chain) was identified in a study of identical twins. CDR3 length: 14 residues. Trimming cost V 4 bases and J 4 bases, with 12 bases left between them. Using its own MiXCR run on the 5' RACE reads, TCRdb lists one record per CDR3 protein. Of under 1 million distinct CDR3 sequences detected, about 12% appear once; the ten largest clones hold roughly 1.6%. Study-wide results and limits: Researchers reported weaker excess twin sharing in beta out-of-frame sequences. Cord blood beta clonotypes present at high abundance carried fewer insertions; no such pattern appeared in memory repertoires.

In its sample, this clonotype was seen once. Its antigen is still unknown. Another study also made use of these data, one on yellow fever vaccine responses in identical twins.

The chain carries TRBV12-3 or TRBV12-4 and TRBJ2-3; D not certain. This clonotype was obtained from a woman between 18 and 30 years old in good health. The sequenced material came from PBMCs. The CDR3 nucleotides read TGTGCCAGCAGTTCGCCCTGGTGCTCAGATACGCAGTATTTT. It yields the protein CASSSPWCSDTQYF.